The sequence of this T cell receptor (beta chain) was determined in a study of cytomegalovirus exposure and HLA in healthy donors. General study results and limits: More clonal expansion characterized HLA-associated TCR beta chains than equally common others in a later analysis.

V was clipped by 7 bases and J by 2 bases, with 9 bases between them. The CDR3 is made up of 12 amino acids. Germline V gene sequence: CDR1 MNHEY, CDR2 SVGAGI. The PCR used 60 Vbeta and 13 Jbeta primers. Repertoires were generated with immunoSEQ multiplex PCR, while TCRdb's copy carries only in-frame clones and drops some. Of 140,000 to 150,000 clones listed, roughly 82% were seen once; the top ten hold about 6.4%. This clone was recorded once. The antigen is undetermined. This receptor was taken from a man aged 25-40 years in good health and CMV-seronegative. Specimen: PBMCs. J is TRBJ2-7 and V is TRBV6-5, with D perhaps matching TRBD1 (6 bases). In nucleotides, the CDR3 is TGTGCCAGCACAGGGGCCGCCTACGAGCAGTACTTC. This translates into CASTGAAYEQYF.